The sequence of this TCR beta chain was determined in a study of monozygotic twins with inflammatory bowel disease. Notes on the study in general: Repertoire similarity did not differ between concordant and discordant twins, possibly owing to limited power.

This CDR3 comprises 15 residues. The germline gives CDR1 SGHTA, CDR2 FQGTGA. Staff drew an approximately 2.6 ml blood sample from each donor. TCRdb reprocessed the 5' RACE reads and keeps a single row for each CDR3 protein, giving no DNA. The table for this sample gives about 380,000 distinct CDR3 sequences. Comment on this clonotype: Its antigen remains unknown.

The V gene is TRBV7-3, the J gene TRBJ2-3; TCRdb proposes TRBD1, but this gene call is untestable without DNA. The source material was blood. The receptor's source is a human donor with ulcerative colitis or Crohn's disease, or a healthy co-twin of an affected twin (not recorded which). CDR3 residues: CASSPGRGSTDTQYF. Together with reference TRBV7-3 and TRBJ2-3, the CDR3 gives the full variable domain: GAGVSQTPSNKVTEKGKYVELRCDPISGHTALYWYRQSLGQGPEFLIYFQGTGAADDSGLPNDRFFAVRPEGSVSTLKIQRTERGDSAVYLCASSPGRGSTDTQYFGPGTRLTVL.